Listed here are 27 T cell receptor beta chains from one sample, sequenced in a study of cytomegalovirus exposure and HLA in healthy donors. It was with 60 Vbeta and 13 Jbeta primers that the PCR ran. Measured with immunoSEQ multiplex PCR; TCRdb has only the in-frame clones, and not every one. The data contain about 62,000 clones, over 75% of them singletons. Sequencing was done on a sample of PBMCs. The receptors derive from a man in his forties in good health and CMV-seronegative.

V and J are TRBV14 and TRBJ2-7; 8 positions match TRBD1. V shed 2 bases, J shed 6 bases, and the junction held 9 bases outside the gene matches. The CDR3 contains 15 residues. CDR1 and CDR2 from the germline V gene are SGHDN and FVKESK. The CDR3 DNA follows: TGTGCCAGCAGCCAATCGACAGGGGAGACTAGCGAGCAGTACTTC. Amino acid sequence: CASSQSTGETSEQYF.

Only a few counts were recorded for this clone. This sequence joins TRBV5-8 and TRBJ2-1; TRBD1 might be the D (5 bases). Germline V gene sequence: CDR1 SGHTS, CDR2 YDEGEE. Trimming removed 2 bases at V and 6 bases at J, with 12 bases between. The CDR3 has 14 residues. The CDR3 region has the DNA TGTGCCAGCAGCTTACTCCCAGGGCTCAATGAGCAGTTCTTC. This codes for CASSLLPGLNEQFF.

CDR3 sequence: CASSSSLWDRSSYNSPLHF. The CDR3 DNA reads as TGTGCCAGCAGCTCGAGCCTGTGGGACAGGAGCTCCTATAATTCACCCCTCCACTTT. V and J are TRBV7-6 and TRBJ1-6, with 8 nucleotides matching TRBD1. Losses at the gene ends were 4 bases for V and 0 bases for J; bases not matched to a gene: 11. The germline gives CDR1 SGHVS, CDR2 FNYEAQ. The CDR3 has 19 residues.

V is TRBV5-6 and J is TRBJ2-7, with D possibly matching TRBD2 (5 bases). CDR1 and CDR2 from the germline V gene are SGHDT and YYEEEE. V was pared by 0 bases and J by 2 bases, with 12 bases between. CDR3 length: 15 residues. Here the CDR3 reads CASSLVEAPTYEQYF. As DNA, the CDR3 is TGTGCCAGCAGCTTGGTGGAGGCGCCAACCTACGAGCAGTACTTC.

With respect to this clone: A read error may produce the germline difference seen at one junction end. V gene TRBV11-2 combines with J gene TRBJ2-1; D assignment may be TRBD1 or TRBD2 (6 bases each). CDR1 is SGHAT, CDR2 FQNNGV, per germline. CDR3 size: 14 residues. CDR3 nucleotides: TGTGCCAGCAGCCTAGAGGGGGGAGGCGATGAGCAGTTCTTC. Its protein product is CASSLEGGGDEQFF.

Within the sample, this clone is medium-sized. The chain employs TRBV6-5 and TRBJ1-4, with D unresolved. V was clipped by 5 bases and J by 0 bases, with 7 bases between them. The CDR3 is 14 amino acids. Germline CDR1 reads MNHEY; CDR2 reads SVGAGI. CDR3 nucleotides: TGTGCCAGCAGTCTTTATGCAACTAATGAAAAACTGTTTTTT. Residues: CASSLYATNEKLFF.

The gene calls are TRBV6-5 and TRBJ1-5, with 7 bases that match TRBD1. The CDR3 extends over 14 amino acids. Germline V CDR1 and CDR2: MNHEY, SVGAGI. J gave up 4 bases and V 5 bases, and 5 bases lay outside the gene matches. The DNA of the CDR3 is TGTGCCAGCAGTCCCCGGGACAGAAATCAGCCCCAGCATTTT. Translating it yields CASSPRDRNQPQHF.

In regard to this clone: The junction does not match germline at one end; this may be a read error. This chain links TRBV27 with TRBJ1-2, with a possible D match to TRBD1 (5 bases). Germline lookup yields CDR1 MNHEY and CDR2 SMNVEV (reference sequence). The CDR3 length is 16 residues. The CDR3 region is CVSSPNVWGVPYGYTF. The CDR3, as DNA: TGTGTCAGCAGCCCCAATGTTTGGGGGGTCCCCTATGGCTACACCTTC.

This clone has only one observation. The CDR3 sequence: CASSYKGTSTDTQYF. The DNA for the CDR3 is TGTGCCAGCAGTTATAAGGGGACTAGCACAGATACGCAGTATTTT. This sequence joins TRBV6-6 and TRBJ2-3, with D perhaps matching TRBD2 (6 bases). Trimming stripped 3 bases from V and 0 bases from J, with 10 bases between. The CDR3 is 15 residues long. Germline-derived CDR1 and CDR2 are MNHNY and SVGAGI (reference sequence).

This rearrangement joins TRBV6-5 to TRBJ2-7; 9 bases fit TRBD1. V lost 6 bases to trimming and J lost 3 bases; unmatched junction nucleotides: 9. The germline gives CDR1 MNHEY, CDR2 SVGAGI. This CDR3 has 15 residues. The CDR3 nucleotides are TGTGCCAGCAGATTTTCGGGACAGGGTCGCTACGAGCAGTACTTC. It specifies CASRFSGQGRYEQYF.

The chain joins TRBV19 to TRBJ1-3; a possible D gene is TRBD1 (5 bases). The CDR3 contains 14 residues. V was trimmed by 10 bases and J by 0 bases, leaving 13 bases between them. The germline gives CDR1 LNHDA, CDR2 SQIVND (reference sequence). In DNA form, the CDR3 reads TGTGCCACCTACCGGGACTCCTCTGGAAACACCATATATTTT. It specifies CATYRDSSGNTIYF.

The chain joins TRBV18 to TRBJ1-3; TRBD1 matches 10 bases. This CDR3 spans 14 amino acids. Germline V CDR1 and CDR2: KGHSH, LQKENI. The ends lost 6 bases at V and 9 bases at J; junction bases unmatched: 8. DNA for the CDR3: TGTGCCAGCTCTCCCGGGACAGGGGACTTCACCATATATTTT. Protein product: CASSPGTGDFTIYF.

This chain joins TRBV18 and TRBJ2-7, with 8 bases matching TRBD1. Trimming cost V 3 bases and J 6 bases; bases outside gene matches: 13. Per germline, CDR1 KGHSH and CDR2 LQKENI. CDR3 length: 16 residues. This CDR3 reads CASSPDPGQGRVEQYF. The CDR3 bases are TGTGCCAGCTCACCTGACCCCGGACAGGGAAGGGTCGAGCAGTACTTC.

The CDR3 DNA follows: TGTGCCAGCAGGTTTTTCACAGATAACACCGGGGAGCTGTTTTTT. Translated: CASRFFTDNTGELFF. The rearrangement links TRBV7-9 to TRBJ2-2; unclear D gene. The CDR3 has 15 residues. V gave up 6 bases and J gave up 2 bases, with 13 bases separating them. The germline gives CDR1 SEHNR, CDR2 FQNEAQ (reference sequence).

The V and J genes are TRBV7-9 and TRBJ2-6; 9 positions agree with TRBD1. CDR3 length equals 16 residues. Looked up from germline, CDR1 is SEHNR and CDR2 is FQNEAQ (reference sequence). Trimming cost V 11 bases and J 1 base; bases outside gene matches: 9. In DNA form, the CDR3 reads TGTGCCGCCCCGGGACAGGGAGGGTCTGGGGCCAACGTCCTGACTTTC. Amino acid sequence: CAAPGQGGSGANVLTF.

The chain uses TRBV4-1 and TRBJ1-2; 11 bases fit TRBD1. The CDR3 is 21 residues long. Germline V CDR1 and CDR2: MGHRA, YSYEKL. V dropped 2 bases and J dropped 2; count of bases not matched to a gene: 19. The CDR3 DNA sequence: TGCGCCAGCAGCCAACTAAGGCCTTTTACGGGACAGGGGGTCGGAAACTATGGCTACACCTTC. This codes for CASSQLRPFTGQGVGNYGYTF.

The chain is built from TRBV19 and TRBJ2-1; D gene ambiguous. The CDR3 length is 13 residues. From germline, CDR1 is LNHDA and CDR2 SQIVND (reference sequence). Trimming removed 5 bases from V and 5 bases from J, with 10 bases in between. CDR3 protein: CASSPRGNNEQFF. The CDR3 DNA sequence: TGTGCCAGTAGTCCACGTGGCAACAATGAGCAGTTCTTC.

The chain couples TRBV6-1 to TRBJ1-1; 7 bases agree with TRBD1. Trimming removed 7 bases from V and 7 bases from J; junction bases left unmatched: 15. The CDR3 spans 15 residues. Germline CDR1 and CDR2: MNHNS and SASEGT. The CDR3 region is CASKPPGTATFEAFF. The DNA for the CDR3 is TGTGCCAGCAAGCCACCCGGGACAGCCACTTTTGAAGCTTTCTTT.

The chain has TRBV15 and TRBJ1-6, with a tentative D call TRBD1 (5 bases). Germline V gives CDR1 LNHNV, CDR2 YYDKDF (reference sequence). CDR3 length: 15 residues. V dropped 0 bases and J dropped 6 bases, with 9 bases sitting between them. Written as DNA, the CDR3 is TGTGCCACCAGCAGAGATCCACAGGTTAATTCACCCCTCCACTTT. This codes for CATSRDPQVNSPLHF.

The V gene is TRBV6-1, the J gene TRBJ2-7; 8 bases align to TRBD2. The CDR3 runs 14 residues. Trimming cost V 8 bases and J 2 bases; bases outside gene matches: 8. Germline CDR1 and CDR2: MNHNS and SASEGT. CDR3 sequence (DNA): TGTGCCAGCGTAAGCGGGGGAGCCACCTACGAGCAGTACTTC. The encoded protein is CASVSGGATYEQYF.

This clone showed up just a few times. The chain is built from TRBV4-1 and TRBJ2-2; 7 bases map to TRBD1. The CDR3 is made up of 16 amino acids. Germline CDR1 is MGHRA and CDR2 is YSYEKL. The junction had 7 bases not matched to a gene; V was cut back by 0 bases and J by 6 bases. The CDR3, as DNA: TGCGCCAGCAGCCAAGATAGGCGACAGGGATCCGGGGAGCTGTTTTTT. Residues: CASSQDRRQGSGELFF.

The chain couples TRBV5-1 to TRBJ2-4; D is perhaps TRBD1 (5 bases). The germline V gene encodes CDR1 SGHRS and CDR2 YFSETQ. V lost 1 base and J lost 8, with 13 bases in between. The CDR3 has 14 residues. Written as DNA, the CDR3 is TGCGCCAGCAGCTTGACAGGCGGTGAGGACATTCAGTACTTC. Translation: CASSLTGGEDIQYF.

CDR3 residues: CASSPPPTGTGSDEQYF. The DNA for the CDR3 is TGTGCCAGCAGTCCCCCCCCTACCGGGACAGGGTCCGACGAGCAGTACTTC. This chain links TRBV28 with TRBJ2-7, with 9 bases matching TRBD1. V was clipped by 5 bases and J by 5 bases; unmatched bases: 16. Germline assignment: CDR1 MDHEN and CDR2 SYDVKM. This CDR3 contains 17 residues.

This clone was detected once. CDR3 sequence: CASSPLDRTYEQYF. DNA for the CDR3: TGTGCCAGCTCACCACTGGACAGAACCTACGAGCAGTACTTC. This chain connects TRBV18 to TRBJ2-7; D is perhaps TRBD1 (6 bases). V lost 1 base and J lost 2, with 9 bases in between. The CDR3 contains 14 residues. Germline values: CDR1 KGHSH, CDR2 LQKENI.

Only one count was recorded for this clone. This sample includes further DNA sequences coding for the same CDR3. This rearrangement joins TRBV18 to TRBJ1-1; perhaps TRBD1 as D (6 bases). V was trimmed by 1 base and J by 4 bases, leaving 10 bases between them. This CDR3 region has 14 residues. Looked up from germline, CDR1 is KGHSH and CDR2 is LQKENI. CDR3 DNA: TGTGCCAGCTCACCACGGGGGCAGGGCACTGAAGCTTTCTTT. Residues: CASSPRGQGTEAFF.

V gene TRBV6-5 combines with J gene TRBJ2-7, with 7 bases fitting TRBD1. CDR3 length: 12 amino acids. V shed 5 bases, J shed 6 bases, and the junction held 4 bases outside the gene matches. The germline V gene encodes CDR1 MNHEY and CDR2 SVGAGI. For the CDR3, the DNA is TGTGCCAGCAGTCCAACAGGGGTCGAGCAGTACTTC. Translating gives CASSPTGVEQYF.

As to this clone: A much larger clone sits a single nucleotide away, making a read error possible. V is TRBV29-1 and J is TRBJ2-5, with D possibly being TRBD1 (6 bases). The CDR3 totals 14 residues. Germline CDR1 reads SQVTM; CDR2 reads ANQGSEA. Trimming removed 8 bases from V and 2 bases from J, with 18 bases in between. In DNA form, the CDR3 reads TGCAGCATGACCCCGGGACATATACAAGAGACCCAGTACTTC. It translates to CSMTPGHIQETQYF.